This T cell receptor (beta chain) was documented in a study of OX40 agonist ivuxolimab in advanced cancers. For the wider study: Ivuxolimab, which targeted the costimulatory receptor OX40 (CD134), was an agonistic, fully human IgG2 monoclonal antibody. Partial responses were achieved by three dose-escalation patients, of whom one had hepatocellular carcinoma and two had cutaneous melanoma. Prior anti-PD-1, anti-PD-L1 or anti-CTLA-4 therapy was permitted, and approximately 42% of dose-escalation patients had received checkpoint inhibitors. Intravenous ivuxolimab was administered to patients every 2 weeks at six dose levels: 0.01, 0.1, 0.3, 1.5, 3 and 10 mg/kg. The point of sequencing TCRbeta in the periphery was to test whether ivuxolimab changed TCR sequence diversity and drove clonal T-cell expansion. The paper covers the monotherapy dose-escalation part of the phase I ivuxolimab trial, which included N ≈ 52 patients. In the dose-escalation cohort, around four fifths of patients were male, and the mean age was around 60 years, with a range of 23 to 79. Among the roughly 52 dose-escalation patients, some 19 had hepatocellular carcinoma, approximately 15 melanoma, 9 renal cell carcinoma and 9 head and neck cancer. The investigation overall reported the following: The antigen specificity of the peripheral T cells that underwent clonal expansion was not determined. Partial responders in the 0.1-3.0 mg/kg groups had among the lowest normalized peripheral clonal expansion, especially among CD8+ T cells. Low levels of normalized T-cell clonal expansion were also seen in some patients who did not respond. After ivuxolimab, expanded clones were on average more numerous among CD8+ T cells than among CD4+ T cells. At doses of 0.1 to 3.0 mg/kg, clonal expansion of both CD4+ and CD8+ T cells in blood was seen between baseline and week 6.

Comments on this clone: The target of this receptor is not known. One base away there is no much larger clone; base qualities are not given.

Reading the germline V gene gives CDR1 SGHAT and CDR2 FQNNGV. Trimming removed 1 base from V and 5 bases from J; the gene matches leave 7 bases unexplained. The CDR3 numbers 15 residues from cysteine through phenylalanine. Only the CDR3 part of the read is kept: 45 bases, read in frame from the first base. For sequencing of the TCRbeta CDR3 region, genomic DNA was extracted from the sorted cells. The immunoSEQ Assay was used to sequence the TCRbeta CDR3 regions. In TCRdb, the immuneACCESS table is reduced to in-frame sequences with V and J assigned. These tables do not hold every clone; where another copy was compared, an unresolved V gene accounts for under half, and the others remain unexplained. The sample has over 85,000 clones on record, about nine tenths of them singletons. 0.27% of the sample is in the top ten clones. The trial excluded patients who had a history of autoimmune disease or were on systemic immunosuppression. Peripheral blood for TCR sequencing was drawn from every dose cohort at baseline, at cycle 4 day 1 and at cycle 7 day 1. Samples came from an open-label, multicenter, first-in-human phase I dose-escalation trial of ivuxolimab. Adults with locally advanced or metastatic melanoma, renal cell carcinoma, hepatocellular carcinoma or head and neck squamous cell carcinoma were enrolled in the trial. Before TCR sequencing, CD4+ and CD8+ T cells were separately sorted from peripheral blood.

The sample was CD4+ or CD8+ T cells sorted from blood, taken in a trial of the OX40 agonist ivuxolimab. Here the chain combines TRBV11-2 and TRBJ1-2; 7 of the junction bases match TRBD1. The sequence came from an adult with an advanced solid tumor such as melanoma, head and neck, liver or kidney cancer. This receptor has the CDR3 CASSLGQGVPYGYTF. The DNA is as follows: TGTGCCAGCAGCTTAGGACAGGGAGTGCCATATGGCTACACCTTC.